This note documents a single T cell receptor (beta chain) sequence. The antigen is unknown. Trimming cost V 6 bases and J 6 bases, with 18 bases left between them. The CDR3 length is 15 residues. Per the germline V gene, CDR1 is MNHEY and CDR2 is SVGAGI. Measured with immunoSEQ multiplex PCR; TCRdb has only the in-frame clones, and not every one. The data show more than 100,000 clones, under 85% seen once. The data originate from a study of T cell responses to AZD1222 COVID-19 vaccine. Broader study findings: Compared with day 0, the breadth and depth of the Spike-specific TCR repertoire rose significantly after two doses of AZD1222. White British donors predominated, females outnumbered males, and clonal diversity was possibly underestimated. Spike was spanned by vaccine-associated CD4 TCRs, which were dominant at 160-218 and 743-854. Baseline serology detected seropositivity in only six AZD1222 recipients.

Sequencing was performed on peripheral blood, taken on day 0 of AZD1222 vaccination. The TCR sequence derives from an adult in good health. The J gene is TRBJ1-5, the V gene TRBV6-5; a weak D match, TRBD1 (5 bases). The CDR3 reads CASSLGGGLFQPQHF. CDR3 in DNA: TGTGCCAGCAGCCTTGGGGGAGGGTTGTTTCAGCCCCAGCATTTT.